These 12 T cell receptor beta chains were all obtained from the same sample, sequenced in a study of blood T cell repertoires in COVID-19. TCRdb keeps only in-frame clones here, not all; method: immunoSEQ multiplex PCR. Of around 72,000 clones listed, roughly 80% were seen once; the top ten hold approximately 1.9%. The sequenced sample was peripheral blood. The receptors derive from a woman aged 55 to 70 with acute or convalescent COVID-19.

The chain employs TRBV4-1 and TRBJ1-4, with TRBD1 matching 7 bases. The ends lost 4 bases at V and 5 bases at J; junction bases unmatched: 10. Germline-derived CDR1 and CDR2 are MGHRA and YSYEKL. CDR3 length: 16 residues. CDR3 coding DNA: TGCGCCAGCAGCCCTACCCCTCAGGGGGTAAATGAAAAACTGTTTTTT. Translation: CASSPTPQGVNEKLFF.

In nucleotides, the CDR3 is TGTGCCAGCAGCTTGACTAGCGTACGCACAGATACGCAGTATTTT. It codes for CASSLTSVRTDTQYF. The V gene is TRBV7-9, the J gene TRBJ2-3, with TRBD2 identical over 8 bases. The CDR3 sequence is 15 residues long. The V gene end was trimmed by 3 bases and the J gene end by 1 base; junction bases not matched to a gene: 3. Germline CDR1 SEHNR, CDR2 FQNEAQ (reference sequence).

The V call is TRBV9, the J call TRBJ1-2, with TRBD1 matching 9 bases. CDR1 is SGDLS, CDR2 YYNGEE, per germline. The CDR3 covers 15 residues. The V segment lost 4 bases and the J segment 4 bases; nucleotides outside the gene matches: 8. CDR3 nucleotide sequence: TGTGCCAGCAGCATCGACTCGGACAGGGGCTATGGCTACACCTTC. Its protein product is CASSIDSDRGYGYTF. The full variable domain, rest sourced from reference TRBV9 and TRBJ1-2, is DSGVTQTPKHLITATGQRVTLRCSPRSGDLSVYWYQQSLDQGLQFLIQYYNGEERAKGNILERFSAQQFPDLHSELNLSSLELGDSALYFCASSIDSDRGYGYTFGSGTRLTVV.

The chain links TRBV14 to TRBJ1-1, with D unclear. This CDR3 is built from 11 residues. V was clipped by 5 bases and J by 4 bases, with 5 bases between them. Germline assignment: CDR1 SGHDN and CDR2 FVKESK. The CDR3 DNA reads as TGTGCCAGCAGCACTATCACTGAAGCTTTCTTT. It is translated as CASSTITEAFF.

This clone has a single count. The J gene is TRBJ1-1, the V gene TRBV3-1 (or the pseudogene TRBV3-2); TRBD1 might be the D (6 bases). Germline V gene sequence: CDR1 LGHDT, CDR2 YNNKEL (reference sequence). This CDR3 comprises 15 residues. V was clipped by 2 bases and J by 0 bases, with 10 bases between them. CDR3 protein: CASSQRRTVNTEAFF. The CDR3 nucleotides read TGTGCCAGCAGCCAAAGGAGGACAGTGAACACTGAAGCTTTCTTT.

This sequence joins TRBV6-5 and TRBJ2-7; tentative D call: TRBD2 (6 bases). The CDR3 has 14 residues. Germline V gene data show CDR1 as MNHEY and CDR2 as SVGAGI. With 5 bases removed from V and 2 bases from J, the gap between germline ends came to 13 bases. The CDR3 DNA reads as TGTGCCAGCAGTCCCAGACTAGGTGCCTACGAGCAGTACTTC. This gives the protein CASSPRLGAYEQYF.

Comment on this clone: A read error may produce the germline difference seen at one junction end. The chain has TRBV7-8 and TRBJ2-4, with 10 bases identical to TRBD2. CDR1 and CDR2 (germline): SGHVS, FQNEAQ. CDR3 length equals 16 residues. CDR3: CASSLAPSGRKDIQYF. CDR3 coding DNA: TGTGCCAGCAGCCTAGCCCCTAGCGGGAGAAAGGACATTCAGTACTTC.

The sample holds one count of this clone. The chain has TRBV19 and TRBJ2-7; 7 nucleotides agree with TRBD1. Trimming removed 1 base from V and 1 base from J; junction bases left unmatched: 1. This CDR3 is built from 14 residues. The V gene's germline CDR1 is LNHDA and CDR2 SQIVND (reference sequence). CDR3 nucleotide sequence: TGTGCCAGTAGTATAGGGGGACAGTCCTACGAGCAGTACTTC. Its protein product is CASSIGGQSYEQYF.

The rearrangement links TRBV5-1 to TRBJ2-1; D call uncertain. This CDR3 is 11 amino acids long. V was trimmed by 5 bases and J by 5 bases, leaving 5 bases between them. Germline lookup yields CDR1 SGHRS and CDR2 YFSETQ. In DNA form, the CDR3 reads TGCGCCAGCAGACAGAACAATGAGCAGTTCTTC. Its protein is CASRQNNEQFF.

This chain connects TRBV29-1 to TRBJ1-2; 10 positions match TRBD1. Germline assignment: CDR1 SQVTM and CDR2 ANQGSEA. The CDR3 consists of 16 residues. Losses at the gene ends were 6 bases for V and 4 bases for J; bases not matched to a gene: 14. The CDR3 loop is CSVADNGQGGFYGYTF. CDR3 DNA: TGCAGCGTCGCCGACAACGGACAGGGGGGATTCTATGGCTACACCTTC.

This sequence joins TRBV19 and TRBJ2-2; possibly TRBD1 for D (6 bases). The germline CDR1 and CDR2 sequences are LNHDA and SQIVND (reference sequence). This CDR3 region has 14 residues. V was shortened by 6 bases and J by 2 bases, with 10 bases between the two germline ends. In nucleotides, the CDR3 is TGTGCCAGTAGGGACAGAACAAACACCGGGGAGCTGTTTTTT. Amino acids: CASRDRTNTGELFF.

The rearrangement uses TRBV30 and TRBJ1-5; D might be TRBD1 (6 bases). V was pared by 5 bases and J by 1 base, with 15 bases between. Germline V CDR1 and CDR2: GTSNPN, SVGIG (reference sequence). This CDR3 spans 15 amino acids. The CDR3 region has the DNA TGTGCCTGGTCCAAACAGACAGGCAGCAATCAGCCCCAGCATTTT. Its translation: CAWSKQTGSNQPQHF.